A single T cell receptor beta chain is shown here with its context. This clonotype was counted many times. Its antigen is unknown. No qualities accompany the bases; no much larger clone lies one base away. This specimen comes from a study of regulatory T cells in long-lasting Graves disease (dated by TCRdb to about 2021). As for the study more broadly: Patients with newly diagnosed Graves' disease had been on antithyroid drugs for under 3 months. Patients with persistent Graves' disease were compared with patients with newly diagnosed Graves' disease using TCR sequencing and RNA sequencing of peripheral blood. The study was conducted in China and was registered as a clinical trial. TCR sequencing covered approximately 13 persistent and 20 newly diagnosed Graves' disease patients, 33 samples in total.

Paper-wide results and their limitations: More public clonotypes were shared among persistent patients (fewer than 3,000) than among newly diagnosed patients (966). Only the TCR beta chain was sequenced and analyzed. The authors acknowledged the small sample size as a limitation that may reduce accuracy. Preferential use of TRBV28, TRBJ1-2 and TRBJ2-5 was observed in persistent disease, whereas TRBV20-1 and TRBJ2-1 were favored in newly diagnosed disease. Compared with newly diagnosed patients, patients with persistent Graves' disease had lower TCR Shannon entropy and fewer highly expanded clones, which suggests clonal expansion. Because the primary lesion, thyroid tissue, could not be accessed, the study looked at peripheral blood alone.

The CDR3 has 13 amino acids, counting the end cysteine and phenylalanine. The retained sequence is limited to the CDR3, 39 bases, with the frame set at the first base. The germline V gene provides CDR1 SNHLY and CDR2 FYNNEI. This sample's time point label indicates: newly diagnosed GD, antithyroid drugs for less than 3 months. For both TCR sequencing and RNA sequencing, RNA was extracted from PBMCs in TRIzol. The diagnosis of Graves' disease was made according to American Thyroid Association guidelines. The patients came from an endocrinology department in Xi'an, China. Each patient gave 9 to 10 milliliters of peripheral blood, collected in an EDTA anticoagulant tube. Ficoll Paque Plus density gradient separation was used to isolate PBMCs, and no further T cell sorting was performed. An Agilent 2100 Bioanalyzer and agarose gel were used to check RNA quality, while a NanoDrop 2000 measured RNA concentration.

Library generation was performed with multiplex PCR. Sequenced using an Illumina HiSeq 4000. To build TCR beta libraries, CDR3 regions were amplified by Arm-PCR using iRepertoire HTBI primers. PCR products were gel purified before sequencing. In the authors' own workflow: A total of roughly 67 TRBV and under 15 TRBJ segments were identified across samples and were used for gene usage analysis of CDR3 amino acid clonotypes. COPE and FqMerger were used to merge the filtered high-quality paired reads into contigs. BLAST was used to align contigs to IMGT TRBV, TRBD and TRBJ reference genes, and CDR3 was defined according to IMGT. Any clonotype with a frequency above 0.1% was classified as a highly expanded clone. Shannon entropy served as the measure of repertoire diversity, while the Gini coefficient captured V-J evenness. Clonotypes shared by more than one individual were considered public. The public reads were reprocessed in TCRdb via fastp at Q25 and MiXCR, keeping in-frame beta chains. All rows with the same CDR3 protein become a single entry with the most common DNA and genes. These V and J calls originate from TCRdb's pipeline instead of the authors' own analysis. The sample table contains 350,000 to 400,000 distinct CDR3 sequences; only one count was recorded for roughly a sixth of them. Clones ranked in the top ten supply about a fifth of the sample.

The sequence is built from TRBV2 and TRBJ2-3, and possibly TRBD1, on 6 matching bases. The J call may be faulty, since TRBJ1-5 better matches the DNA end. The specimen comprised peripheral blood mononuclear cells (PBMCs), sampled at new diagnosis, from a patient treated with antithyroid drugs. This TCR came from a female donor with Graves disease. The DNA reads TGTGCCAGCTCGGGGGGGCTCACAGATACGCAGCATTTT. Translated, this is CASSGGLTDTQHF.